This is a list of T cell receptor beta chains from one sample in a study of cytomegalovirus exposure and HLA in healthy donors. Method: immunoSEQ multiplex PCR; TCRdb's copy keeps in-frame clones and lacks some. This sample has 200,000 to 250,000 clones, with more than 60% found just once. The sample comprised PBMCs. These receptors were taken from a man aged 50-60 years in good health and CMV-seronegative. CDR3s include the opening cysteine and the closing phenylalanine or tryptophan. D genes are given only for firm matches. Only some rows state a clone size, as once, few, many or a class for expanded clones.

V	size	J	D	CDR3	DNA
TRBV28	NA	TRBJ2-7	NA	CASSLPLTYEQYF	TGTGCCAGCAGTTTACCGCTTACCTACGAGCAGTACTTC
TRBV5-4	NA	TRBJ1-1	NA	CASSLGGGTEAFF	TGTGCCAGCAGCTTGGGAGGAGGCACTGAAGCTTTCTTT
TRBV5-1	once	TRBJ1-5	NA	CASSLDGYQPQHF	TGCGCCAGCAGCTTGGACGGGTATCAGCCCCAGCATTTT
TRBV28	few	TRBJ2-7	NA	CASRVGGYEQYF	TGTGCCAGCAGGGTAGGGGGCTACGAGCAGTACTTC
TRBV10-1	NA	TRBJ2-5	NA	CASSDGWVGGETQYF	TGCGCCAGCAGTGATGGGTGGGTTGGAGGGGAGACCCAGTACTTC
TRBV5-1	once	TRBJ1-4	TRBD1	CASSPTGGNEKLFF	TGCGCCAGCAGCCCTACAGGGGGTAATGAAAAACTGTTTTTT
TRBV9	NA	TRBJ1-5	NA	CASSAGDQPQHF	TGTGCCAGCAGCGCAGGGGATCAGCCCCAGCATTTT
TRBV7-3	NA	TRBJ2-1	TRBD2	CASSSSGIEQFF	TGTGCCAGCAGCTCTAGCGGGATAGAGCAGTTCTTC
TRBV6-5	once	TRBJ2-3	NA	CASSYRVADTQYF	TGTGCCAGCAGTTACCGGGTTGCAGATACGCAGTATTTT
TRBV28	few	TRBJ1-5	NA	CASSSPGGGRRQPQHF	TGTGCCAGCAGTTCACCTGGGGGGGGGCGTAGACAGCCCCAGCATTTT
TRBV5-1	NA	TRBJ2-7	TRBD1	CASSSVDRGNYEQYF	TGCGCCAGCAGCTCGGTGGACAGGGGGAACTACGAGCAGTACTTC
TRBV5-6	few	TRBJ2-2	TRBD2	CASSLEGLAGGPTGELFF	TGTGCCAGCAGCTTGGAGGGACTAGCGGGAGGGCCGACCGGGGAGCTGTTTTTT
TRBV18	few	TRBJ2-7	NA	CASSPPASYEQYF	TGTGCCAGCTCACCACCGGCATCCTACGAGCAGTACTTC
TRBV19	NA	TRBJ2-1	NA	CASSNRDIYNEQFF	TGTGCCAGTAGTAACCGGGACATATACAATGAGCAGTTCTTC
TRBV19	NA	TRBJ2-4	TRBD2	CASSILAGGGFQYF	TGTGCCAGTAGTATTCTAGCGGGAGGCGGCTTTCAGTACTTC
TRBV18	NA	TRBJ2-1	TRBD2	CASSPRREGRNEQFF	TGTGCCAGCTCACCACGGCGGGAGGGCCGGAATGAGCAGTTCTTC
TRBV23-1	NA	TRBJ2-6	TRBD1	CASSQRRAGQGDSGANVLTF	TGCGCCAGCAGTCAAAGGAGAGCGGGACAGGGGGACTCTGGGGCCAACGTCCTGACTTTC
TRBV19	NA	TRBJ1-2	TRBD1	CASSELTGAGYTF	TGTGCCAGTAGTGAACTGACAGGGGCAGGCTACACCTTC
TRBV7-9	NA	TRBJ2-1	TRBD2	CASSRWRVSGTQNYNEQFF	TGTGCCAGCAGCCGATGGAGGGTAAGCGGGACCCAAAACTACAATGAGCAGTTCTTC
TRBV9	once	TRBJ2-3	TRBD2	CASSVDAGGSDTQYF	TGTGCCAGCAGCGTAGACGCGGGAGGGTCAGATACGCAGTATTTT
TRBV9	NA	TRBJ2-3	TRBD2	CASSSGPAGGPIDTQYF	TGTGCCAGCAGCTCAGGGCCAGCGGGAGGGCCAATAGATACGCAGTATTTT
TRBV9	few	TRBJ2-7	NA	CASSVGPRAIEQYF	TGTGCCAGCAGCGTAGGTCCCAGGGCCATCGAGCAGTACTTC
TRBV27	once	TRBJ2-7	NA	CASSLSPGRLSYEQYF	TGTGCCAGCAGTTTATCCCCCGGCAGGCTTTCCTACGAGCAGTACTTC
TRBV19	NA	TRBJ1-5	TRBD1	CASSSGQPPLSNQPQHF	TGTGCCAGTAGTTCGGGACAGCCTCCTCTTAGCAATCAGCCCCAGCATTTT
TRBV25-1	NA	TRBJ2-1	NA	CASRSSGVLYNEQFF	TGTGCCAGCCGAAGTAGCGGAGTTCTCTACAATGAGCAGTTCTTC
TRBV7-2	NA	TRBJ1-1	TRBD1	CASSLGQGAENTEAFF	TGTGCCAGCAGCTTGGGACAGGGGGCGGAGAACACTGAAGCTTTCTTT
TRBV7-9	NA	TRBJ2-7	TRBD2	CASSAALAGGLYEQYF	TGTGCCAGCAGCGCCGCACTAGCGGGAGGTCTTTACGAGCAGTACTTC
TRBV4-1	NA	TRBJ2-1	NA	CASSQVALGLSLPDEQFF	TGCGCCAGCAGCCAGGTCGCTTTGGGACTGAGCCTACCTGATGAGCAGTTCTTC
TRBV5-1	NA	TRBJ2-7	TRBD2	CASSPTSGNSYEQYF	TGCGCCAGCAGCCCGACTAGCGGGAACTCCTACGAGCAGTACTTC
TRBV9	NA	TRBJ2-7	NA	CASSVQGSTYEQYF	TGTGCCAGCAGCGTACAGGGGAGCACCTACGAGCAGTACTTC
TRBV6-1	NA	TRBJ2-2	TRBD2	CASRLGTINTGELLF	TGTGCCAGCAGACTAGGGACTATTAACACCGGGGAGCTGCTTTTT
TRBV6-4	few	TRBJ1-1	TRBD1	CASSSLLQGANSEAFF	TGTGCCAGCAGCTCACTCTTACAGGGGGCGAACTCTGAAGCTTTCTTT
TRBV28	NA	TRBJ1-1	NA	CASSEGKRWTANTEAFF	TGTGCCAGCAGCGAAGGAAAAAGGTGGACAGCGAACACTGAAGCTTTCTTT
TRBV15	NA	TRBJ2-7	TRBD2	CATSRLASGRAPYEQYF	TGTGCCACCAGCAGACTAGCAAGCGGGAGGGCCCCCTACGAGCAGTACTTC
TRBV5-4	NA	TRBJ2-7	NA	CASSPSARSSYEQYF	TGTGCCAGCAGCCCCTCGGCGCGGAGCTCCTACGAGCAGTACTTC
TRBV28	NA	TRBJ1-5	NA	CASSLRLTGGNQPQHF	TGTGCCAGCAGTTTACGCCTGACAGGTGGCAATCAGCCCCAGCATTTT
TRBV9	NA	TRBJ1-3	NA	CASSFGQQISGNTIYF	TGTGCCAGCAGCTTCGGACAGCAGATCTCTGGAAACACCATATATTTT
TRBV28	NA	TRBJ2-5	TRBD1	CASSFAGGLPGTQYF	TGTGCCAGCAGTTTCGCAGGGGGCCTCCCGGGGACCCAGTACTTC
TRBV28	NA	TRBJ2-7	NA	CASSQGGYEQYF	TGTGCCAGCAGTCAAGGGGGATACGAGCAGTACTTC
TRBV28	NA	TRBJ2-5	TRBD1	CASSLPGQGGLETQYF	TGTGCCAGCAGCCTCCCCGGACAGGGGGGCTTGGAGACCCAGTACTTC
TRBV15	few	TRBJ1-1	NA	CATSREISGGEAFF	TGTGCCACCAGCAGGGAAATAAGCGGCGGTGAAGCTTTCTTT
TRBV6-4	few	TRBJ2-1	NA	CASSEHSNNEQFF	TGTGCCAGCAGTGAGCACTCTAACAATGAGCAGTTCTTC
TRBV28	NA	TRBJ2-5	TRBD2	CASRSWASGRLNSETQYF	TGTGCCAGCAGGAGTTGGGCTAGCGGGAGACTTAATAGTGAGACCCAGTACTTC
TRBV7-2	NA	TRBJ2-5	TRBD2	CASSLGRLAETQYF	TGTGCCAGCAGCTTAGGCCGACTAGCTGAGACCCAGTACTTC